The rows below give T cell receptor beta chains drawn from one sample of a study of blood T cell repertoires in COVID-19. Using immunoSEQ multiplex PCR, the repertoire was profiled, and TCRdb retains in-frame clones only, with some absent. Of 300,000 to 350,000 clones detected, approximately 85% appear once; the ten largest clones hold less than 2.5%. Sequencing was done on a sample of PBMCs or T cells enriched from blood (not recorded which). These receptors were collected from a young man who had recovered from COVID-19. CDR3s include the opening cysteine and the closing phenylalanine or tryptophan. The order of the fields is J gene, clone size, D gene, V gene, CDR3 protein, CDR3 DNA. The D gene is left open where the match is weak. The size entry is marked missing in some rows and otherwise reads once, few, many or a size class.

J gene: TRBJ2-2
clone size: -
D gene: -
V gene: TRBV4-2
CDR3 protein: CASSQVNSNTGELFF
CDR3 DNA: TGTGCCAGCAGCCAAGTCAACAGTAACACCGGGGAGCTGTTTTTT

J gene: TRBJ2-1
clone size: -
D gene: TRBD2
V gene: TRBV10-3
CDR3 protein: CAISGLAGLGGTDEQFF
CDR3 DNA: TGTGCCATCAGTGGCTTAGCGGGACTAGGGGGGACCGATGAGCAGTTCTTC

J gene: TRBJ1-2
clone size: -
D gene: TRBD1
V gene: TRBV11-2
CDR3 protein: CASSPQTGNYGYTF
CDR3 DNA: TGTGCCAGCAGCCCGCAGACAGGGAACTATGGCTACACCTTC

J gene: TRBJ1-5
clone size: many
D gene: -
V gene: TRBV10-3
CDR3 protein: CASIQGNQPQHF
CDR3 DNA: TGTGCCAGCATACAGGGAAATCAGCCCCAGCATTTT

J gene: TRBJ1-3
clone size: -
D gene: TRBD1
V gene: TRBV9
CDR3 protein: CASSANRQGGNTIYF
CDR3 DNA: TGTGCCAGCAGCGCCAACAGACAGGGAGGAAACACCATATATTTT

J gene: TRBJ1-6
clone size: -
D gene: -
V gene: TRBV19
CDR3 protein: CASSIRQDNSPLHF
CDR3 DNA: TGTGCCAGTAGTATCCGACAGGATAATTCACCCCTCCACTTT

J gene: TRBJ2-3
clone size: -
D gene: -
V gene: TRBV7-9
CDR3 protein: CATSRGDLTDTQYF
CDR3 DNA: TGTGCCACCTCCAGGGGGGACCTCACAGATACGCAGTATTTT

J gene: TRBJ2-3
clone size: -
D gene: TRBD2
V gene: TRBV3-1/TRBV3-2
CDR3 protein: CASSRRGAGMGPDTQYF
CDR3 DNA: TGTGCCAGCAGCCGTCGGGGAGCGGGGATGGGGCCAGATACGCAGTATTTT

J gene: TRBJ1-2
clone size: -
D gene: TRBD1
V gene: TRBV14
CDR3 protein: CASSPRQGAGYTF
CDR3 DNA: TGTGCCAGCAGCCCGAGACAGGGAGCTGGCTACACCTTC

J gene: TRBJ1-2
clone size: once
D gene: -
V gene: TRBV29-1
CDR3 protein: CSASSEANYGYTF
CDR3 DNA: TGCAGCGCTAGCAGCGAAGCTAACTATGGCTACACCTTC

J gene: TRBJ2-1
clone size: -
D gene: -
V gene: TRBV27
CDR3 protein: CASSDQGGRHNEQFF
CDR3 DNA: TGTGCCAGCAGTGACCAGGGGGGCCGACACAATGAGCAGTTCTTC

J gene: TRBJ1-1
clone size: few
D gene: TRBD1
V gene: TRBV6-5
CDR3 protein: CASGRTQGQYTEAFF
CDR3 DNA: TGTGCCAGTGGCAGAACTCAGGGACAGTACACTGAAGCTTTCTTT

J gene: TRBJ1-2
clone size: few
D gene: -
V gene: TRBV7-2
CDR3 protein: CASSRAGDYGYTF
CDR3 DNA: TGTGCCAGCAGCCGGGCAGGGGACTATGGCTACACCTTC

J gene: TRBJ2-1
clone size: -
D gene: TRBD2
V gene: TRBV3-1/TRBV3-2
CDR3 protein: CASSQGLSGGGSYNEQFF
CDR3 DNA: TGTGCCAGCAGCCAAGGGTTATCTGGCGGGGGCTCCTACAATGAGCAGTTCTTC

J gene: TRBJ1-4
clone size: -
D gene: -
V gene: TRBV10-3
CDR3 protein: CAISESLHGKLFF
CDR3 DNA: TGTGCCATCAGTGAGTCCTTACATGGAAAACTGTTTTTT

J gene: TRBJ2-7
clone size: -
D gene: -
V gene: TRBV6-1
CDR3 protein: CASSEYSYEQYF
CDR3 DNA: TGTGCCAGCAGTGAGTACTCCTACGAGCAGTACTTC

J gene: TRBJ2-7
clone size: -
D gene: -
V gene: TRBV11-2
CDR3 protein: CASSLIPDGSSYEQYF
CDR3 DNA: TGTGCCAGCAGCTTAATCCCCGACGGGAGCTCCTACGAGCAGTACTTC

J gene: TRBJ1-4
clone size: -
D gene: TRBD1
V gene: TRBV10-3
CDR3 protein: CAISRDSSNEKLFF
CDR3 DNA: TGTGCCATCAGCCGGGACAGCTCTAATGAAAAACTGTTTTTT

J gene: TRBJ1-1
clone size: -
D gene: TRBD1
V gene: TRBV19
CDR3 protein: CASSSRTGGYTEAFF
CDR3 DNA: TGTGCCAGTAGTTCTAGGACAGGGGGATACACTGAAGCTTTCTTT

J gene: TRBJ2-4
clone size: -
D gene: TRBD1
V gene: TRBV19
CDR3 protein: CASTPGQARAKNIQYF
CDR3 DNA: TGTGCCAGTACTCCCGGACAGGCCAGAGCCAAAAACATTCAGTACTTC

J gene: TRBJ2-2
clone size: -
D gene: -
V gene: TRBV4-3
CDR3 protein: CASRVDRRDPGELFF
CDR3 DNA: TGCGCCAGCAGGGTGGATCGGAGGGACCCCGGGGAGCTGTTTTTT

J gene: TRBJ1-2
clone size: -
D gene: -
V gene: TRBV5-6
CDR3 protein: CASSWGTQGINGYTF
CDR3 DNA: TGTGCCAGCAGCTGGGGAACACAGGGAATAAATGGCTACACCTTC

J gene: TRBJ1-4
clone size: -
D gene: -
V gene: TRBV25-1
CDR3 protein: CASTEHRLGVEKLFF
CDR3 DNA: TGTGCCAGCACTGAGCACCGGTTGGGCGTCGAAAAACTGTTTTTT

J gene: TRBJ1-2
clone size: few
D gene: -
V gene: TRBV4-3
CDR3 protein: CASSQESGRYGYTF
CDR3 DNA: TGCGCCAGCAGCCAAGAATCCGGGAGGTATGGCTACACCTTC

J gene: TRBJ2-2
clone size: -
D gene: TRBD1
V gene: TRBV5-1
CDR3 protein: CASSIQGEGGELFF
CDR3 DNA: TGCGCCAGCAGCATACAGGGGGAAGGCGGGGAGCTGTTTTTT

J gene: TRBJ1-2
clone size: -
D gene: TRBD1
V gene: TRBV2
CDR3 protein: CASMPTGGSYGYTF
CDR3 DNA: TGTGCCAGCATGCCGACAGGGGGTTCCTATGGCTACACCTTC

J gene: TRBJ2-3
clone size: once
D gene: TRBD1
V gene: TRBV24-1
CDR3 protein: CATSTGQGTDTQYF
CDR3 DNA: TGTGCCACCAGCACGGGACAGGGCACAGATACGCAGTATTTT

J gene: TRBJ1-5
clone size: -
D gene: -
V gene: TRBV5-8
CDR3 protein: CASSSPGANQPQHF
CDR3 DNA: TGTGCCAGCAGCTCCCCGGGTGCCAATCAGCCCCAGCATTTT

J gene: TRBJ2-7
clone size: -
D gene: -
V gene: TRBV20-1
CDR3 protein: CSARDSYEQYF
CDR3 DNA: TGCAGTGCTAGAGACAGTTACGAGCAGTACTTC

J gene: TRBJ1-3
clone size: -
D gene: TRBD1
V gene: TRBV10-3
CDR3 protein: CAISESTGAGNTIYF
CDR3 DNA: TGTGCCATCAGTGAGTCAACAGGGGCTGGAAACACCATATATTTT

J gene: TRBJ1-4
clone size: -
D gene: -
V gene: TRBV30
CDR3 protein: CAYQRGGFATNEKLFF
CDR3 DNA: TGTGCCTACCAACGGGGGGGATTTGCAACTAATGAAAAACTGTTTTTT

J gene: TRBJ1-1
clone size: few
D gene: -
V gene: TRBV18
CDR3 protein: CASSGRGRGMNTEAFF
CDR3 DNA: TGTGCCAGCTCTGGTAGGGGCAGGGGCATGAACACTGAAGCTTTCTTT

J gene: TRBJ2-1
clone size: -
D gene: -
V gene: TRBV14
CDR3 protein: CASSQVSVYNEQFF
CDR3 DNA: TGTGCCAGCAGCCAAGTTTCCGTCTACAATGAGCAGTTCTTC

J gene: TRBJ1-3
clone size: -
D gene: -
V gene: TRBV18
CDR3 protein: CASSLGGLLSSGNTIYF
CDR3 DNA: TGTGCCAGCTCACTGGGGGGTCTCCTGTCCTCTGGAAACACCATATATTTT

J gene: TRBJ1-4
clone size: -
D gene: TRBD1
V gene: TRBV19
CDR3 protein: CASSILLGTGQGNEKLFF
CDR3 DNA: TGTGCCAGTAGTATTTTATTGGGAACGGGACAGGGGAATGAAAAACTGTTTTTT

J gene: TRBJ2-1
clone size: -
D gene: -
V gene: TRBV5-6
CDR3 protein: CASSLVPVSYNEQFF
CDR3 DNA: TGTGCCAGCAGCTTGGTACCGGTGTCCTACAATGAGCAGTTCTTC

J gene: TRBJ2-5
clone size: few
D gene: -
V gene: TRBV5-1
CDR3 protein: CASSLSVQQETQYF
CDR3 DNA: TGCGCCAGCAGCTTGAGTGTGCAGCAAGAGACCCAGTACTTC

J gene: TRBJ2-2
clone size: -
D gene: TRBD2
V gene: TRBV27
CDR3 protein: CASRAFSGGHQNGELFF
CDR3 DNA: TGTGCCAGCAGGGCGTTCAGCGGGGGCCACCAGAACGGGGAGCTGTTTTTT

J gene: TRBJ2-1
clone size: -
D gene: TRBD2
V gene: TRBV6-4
CDR3 protein: CASSATPGTSGPNEQFF
CDR3 DNA: TGTGCCAGCAGTGCCACTCCCGGGACTAGCGGTCCCAATGAGCAGTTCTTC

J gene: TRBJ1-1
clone size: -
D gene: -
V gene: TRBV29-1
CDR3 protein: CSVEDRVNTEAFF
CDR3 DNA: TGCAGCGTTGAAGACAGGGTTAACACTGAAGCTTTCTTT

J gene: TRBJ1-2
clone size: -
D gene: TRBD1
V gene: TRBV6-5
CDR3 protein: CASSLDRDYGYTF
CDR3 DNA: TGTGCCAGCAGCCTGGACAGGGACTATGGCTACACCTTC

J gene: TRBJ1-5
clone size: few
D gene: TRBD1
V gene: TRBV19
CDR3 protein: CASSQKGRTGVGSQHF
CDR3 DNA: TGTGCCAGTAGCCAAAAAGGGAGGACAGGGGTTGGGTCCCAGCATTTT

J gene: TRBJ2-7
clone size: -
D gene: TRBD1
V gene: TRBV5-4
CDR3 protein: CASSAGQGPFEQYF
CDR3 DNA: TGTGCCAGCAGCGCGGGACAGGGACCGTTCGAGCAGTACTTC